These 11 T cell receptor beta chains were all obtained from the same sample, sequenced in a study of T cell responses to AZD1222 COVID-19 vaccine. Clones were read by immunoSEQ multiplex PCR, and TCRdb kept only the in-frame ones, dropping some. The repertoire has 100,000 to 150,000 clones, roughly nine tenths of them found once; the top ten carry approximately 4.2%. Sequenced material: peripheral blood, taken on day 0 of AZD1222 vaccination. These TCRs come from an adult in good health.

The V and J genes are TRBV10-3 and TRBJ2-1; weak D call: TRBD2 (6 bases). Germline V gene lookup returns CDR1 ENHRY and CDR2 SYGVKD. Trimming left V 0 bases short and J 9 bases short, with 12 bases between. The CDR3 is made up of 14 amino acids. CDR3: CAISESWEEGEQFF. DNA of the CDR3: TGTGCCATCAGTGAGTCCTGGGAGGAGGGTGAGCAGTTCTTC.

This clone was detected only a few times. This sequence joins TRBV2 and TRBJ2-1; a weak D match, TRBD2 (6 bases). Trimming shortened V by 7 bases and J by 9 bases, and 10 bases separated the two germline ends. The V gene's germline CDR1 is SNHLY and CDR2 FYNNEI. The CDR3 totals 11 residues. The CDR3 is CASTLEGEQFF. CDR3 nucleotide sequence: TGTGCCAGCACCCTGGAGGGTGAGCAGTTCTTC.

The rearrangement joins TRBV24-1 to TRBJ2-3; 7 bases are a match to TRBD1. V was pared by 0 bases and J by 4 bases, with 0 bases of the junction left unmatched. The CDR3 runs 14 residues. Germline V lookup: CDR1 KGHDR, CDR2 SFDVKD. The CDR3 nucleotides read TGTGCCACCAGTGATTTGGGACAGGCAGATACGCAGTATTTT. The encoded protein is CATSDLGQADTQYF.

V gene TRBV28 combines with J gene TRBJ2-4; tentatively, D is TRBD1 or TRBD2 (8 bases each). Germline V CDR1 and CDR2: MDHEN, SYDVKM. The V end lost 2 bases, the J end lost 3 bases, and 17 bases lay between the germline ends. The length of the CDR3 is 17 residues. CDR3 nucleotides: TGTGCCAGCAGTTTAGCGGGGGGACAGGACCTCAAAAACATTCAGTACTTC. As protein: CASSLAGGQDLKNIQYF.

The rearrangement joins TRBV3-1 (or the pseudogene TRBV3-2) to TRBJ1-6; D gene unclear. The CDR3 is 15 amino acids. V was cut by 4 bases and J by 11 bases, with 18 bases left in between. Germline loops: CDR1 LGHDT, CDR2 YNNKEL (reference sequence). In DNA form, the CDR3 reads TGTGCCAGCAGCCCTGCGTGGGCCGGCCAGACACCCCTCCACTTT. As protein: CASSPAWAGQTPLHF.

This clone has a single count. The chain employs TRBV28 and TRBJ2-7, with D perhaps matching TRBD1 (5 bases). The germline V gene has CDR1 MDHEN and CDR2 SYDVKM. This CDR3 region has 16 residues. Deletions cut 3 bases from V and 0 bases from J, with 15 bases between. The DNA of the CDR3 is TGTGCCAGCAGTTTGAAGGCTGGTCAGGGCTCCTACGAGCAGTACTTC. This codes for CASSLKAGQGSYEQYF. Supplemented by reference TRBV28 and TRBJ2-7, the full variable domain reads DVKVTQSSRYLVKRTGEKVFLECVQDMDHENMFWYRQDPGLGLRLIYFSYDVKMKEKGDIPEGYSVSREKKERFSLILESASTNQTSMYLCASSLKAGQGSYEQYFGPGTRLTVT.

CDR3 in DNA: TGTGCCAGCAGTTTGAGGGACATTCTCTATGGCTACACCTTC. Protein product: CASSLRDILYGYTF. The rearrangement links TRBV28 to TRBJ1-2; D is perhaps TRBD1 (6 bases). This CDR3 is 14 amino acids long. V lost 3 bases to trimming and J lost 4 bases, with 12 bases between them. CDR1 and CDR2 (germline): MDHEN, SYDVKM.

The chain couples TRBV6-4 to TRBJ2-2; possible D gene TRBD2, 5 bases. This CDR3 spans 15 amino acids. Trimming took 0 bases from V and 4 from J, leaving 9 bases between them. Germline CDR1 reads MRHNA; CDR2 reads SNTAGT. DNA of the CDR3: TGTGCCAGCAGTGACTCGGGGAGTAGCACCGGGGAGCTGTTTTTT. This encodes CASSDSGSSTGELFF.

The V and J genes are TRBV6-1 and TRBJ1-4; 8 bases match TRBD1. Germline V gene lookup returns CDR1 MNHNS and CDR2 SASEGT. The CDR3 runs 16 residues. With V trimmed by 2 bases and J by 7 bases, 9 bases remained unmatched. The CDR3 DNA follows: TGTGCCAGCAGTGAACTCCCAGGGGGCTACTTTGAAAAACTGTTTTTT. Its translation: CASSELPGGYFEKLFF.

The gene calls are TRBV5-1 and TRBJ1-6; 7 bases match TRBD1. The CDR3 totals 14 residues. J was trimmed by 10 bases and V by 4 bases; bases with no gene match: 8. CDR1 SGHRS and CDR2 YFSETQ come from the germline V gene. The CDR3 protein is CASSQTGFQSPLHF. The CDR3 bases are TGCGCCAGCAGCCAGACAGGGTTTCAATCACCCCTCCACTTT.

J is TRBJ2-6 and V is TRBV2, with D unresolved. The CDR3 totals 13 residues. The germline gives CDR1 SNHLY, CDR2 FYNNEI. Trimming stripped 8 bases from V and 0 bases from J, with 5 bases between. This CDR3 reads CASCVSGANVLTF. CDR3 nucleotide sequence: TGTGCCAGCTGCGTCTCTGGGGCCAACGTCCTGACTTTC.